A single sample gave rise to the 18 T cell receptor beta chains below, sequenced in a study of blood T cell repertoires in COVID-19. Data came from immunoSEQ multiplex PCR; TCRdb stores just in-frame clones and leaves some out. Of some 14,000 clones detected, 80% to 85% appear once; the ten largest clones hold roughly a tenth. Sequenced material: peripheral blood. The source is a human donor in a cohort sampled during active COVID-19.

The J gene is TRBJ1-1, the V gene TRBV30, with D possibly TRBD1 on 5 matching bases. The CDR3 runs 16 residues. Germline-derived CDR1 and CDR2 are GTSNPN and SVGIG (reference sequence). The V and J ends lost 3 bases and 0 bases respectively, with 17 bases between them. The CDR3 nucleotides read TGTGCCTGGAGCCGGGGGACGCAAAGAATGAACACTGAAGCTTTCTTT. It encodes CAWSRGTQRMNTEAFF.

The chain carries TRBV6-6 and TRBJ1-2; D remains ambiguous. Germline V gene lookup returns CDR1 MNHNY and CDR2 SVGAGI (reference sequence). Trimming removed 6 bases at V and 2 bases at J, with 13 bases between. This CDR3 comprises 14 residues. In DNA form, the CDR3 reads TGTGCCAGCAGACAGACGCAGCAGAACTATGGCTACACCTTC. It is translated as CASRQTQQNYGYTF.

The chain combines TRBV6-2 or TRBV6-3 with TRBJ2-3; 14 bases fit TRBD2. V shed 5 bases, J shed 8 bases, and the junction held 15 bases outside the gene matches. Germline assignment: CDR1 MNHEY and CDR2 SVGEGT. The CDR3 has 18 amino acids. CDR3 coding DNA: TGTGCCAGCAGTCGCCCGGTGGGGACTAGCGGGGGCCGGAGTACGCAGTATTTT. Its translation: CASSRPVGTSGGRSTQYF.

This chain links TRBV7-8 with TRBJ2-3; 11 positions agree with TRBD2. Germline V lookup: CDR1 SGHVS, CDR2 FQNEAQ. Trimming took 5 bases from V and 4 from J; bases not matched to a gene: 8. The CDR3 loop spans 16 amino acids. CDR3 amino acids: CASSILTSGAADTQYF. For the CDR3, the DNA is TGTGCCAGCAGCATTTTGACTAGCGGGGCAGCAGATACGCAGTATTTT.

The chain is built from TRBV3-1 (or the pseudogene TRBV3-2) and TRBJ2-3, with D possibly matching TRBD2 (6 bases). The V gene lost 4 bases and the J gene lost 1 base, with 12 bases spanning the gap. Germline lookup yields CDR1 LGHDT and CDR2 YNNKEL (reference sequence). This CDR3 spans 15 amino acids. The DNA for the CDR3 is TGTGCCAGCAGCCTTAGCGGTGTAGGCACAGATACGCAGTATTTT. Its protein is CASSLSGVGTDTQYF.

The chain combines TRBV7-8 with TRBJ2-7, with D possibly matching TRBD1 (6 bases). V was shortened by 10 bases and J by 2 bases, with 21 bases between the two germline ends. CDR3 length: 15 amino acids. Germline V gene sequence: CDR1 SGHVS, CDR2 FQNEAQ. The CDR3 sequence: CATQLSAGVTYEQYF. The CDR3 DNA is TGTGCCACCCAGCTTTCGGCAGGGGTGACCTACGAGCAGTACTTC.

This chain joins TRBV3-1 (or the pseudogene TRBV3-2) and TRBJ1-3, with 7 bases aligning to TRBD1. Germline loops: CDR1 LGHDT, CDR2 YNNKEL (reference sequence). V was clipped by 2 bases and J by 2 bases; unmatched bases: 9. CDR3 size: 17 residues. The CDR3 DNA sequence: TGTGCCAGCAGCCAACCAATAACCGGGACAGCTGGAAACACCATATATTTT. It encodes CASSQPITGTAGNTIYF.

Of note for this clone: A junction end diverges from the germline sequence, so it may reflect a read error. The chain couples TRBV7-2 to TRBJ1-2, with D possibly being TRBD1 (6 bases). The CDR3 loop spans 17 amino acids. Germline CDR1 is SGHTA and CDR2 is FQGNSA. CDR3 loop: CASSLAQGWGTNYGYTF. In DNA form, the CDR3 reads TGTGCCAGCAGCCTAGCCCAGGGTTGGGGGACAAACTATGGCTACACCTTC.

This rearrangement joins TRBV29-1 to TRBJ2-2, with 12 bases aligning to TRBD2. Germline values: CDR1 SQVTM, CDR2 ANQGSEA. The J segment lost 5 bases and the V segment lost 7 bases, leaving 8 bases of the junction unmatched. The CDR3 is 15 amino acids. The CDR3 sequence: CSARLTSGSTGELFF. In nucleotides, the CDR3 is TGCAGCGCCCGGCTGACTAGCGGGAGTACCGGGGAGCTGTTTTTT.

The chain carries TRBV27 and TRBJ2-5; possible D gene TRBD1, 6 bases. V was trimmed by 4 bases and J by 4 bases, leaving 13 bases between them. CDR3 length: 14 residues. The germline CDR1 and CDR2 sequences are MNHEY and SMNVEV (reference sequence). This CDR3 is CASSYRDHLETQYF. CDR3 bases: TGTGCCAGCAGTTACAGGGATCATCTAGAGACCCAGTACTTC.

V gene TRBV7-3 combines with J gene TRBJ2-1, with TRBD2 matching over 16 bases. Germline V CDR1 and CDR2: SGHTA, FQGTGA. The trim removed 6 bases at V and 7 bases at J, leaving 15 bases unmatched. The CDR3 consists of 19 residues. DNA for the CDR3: TGTGCCAGCAGTCTAAGAGCTGGGACTAGCGGGGGGGCCGGGAATGAGCAGTTCTTC. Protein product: CASSLRAGTSGGAGNEQFF.

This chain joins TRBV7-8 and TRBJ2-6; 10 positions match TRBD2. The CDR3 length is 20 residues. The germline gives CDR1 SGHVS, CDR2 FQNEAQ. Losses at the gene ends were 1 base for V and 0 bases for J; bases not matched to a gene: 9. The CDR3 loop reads CASSLVRASGRTSGANVLTF. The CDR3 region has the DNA TGTGCCAGCAGCTTAGTGCGGGCTAGCGGGAGAACCTCTGGGGCCAACGTCCTGACTTTC.

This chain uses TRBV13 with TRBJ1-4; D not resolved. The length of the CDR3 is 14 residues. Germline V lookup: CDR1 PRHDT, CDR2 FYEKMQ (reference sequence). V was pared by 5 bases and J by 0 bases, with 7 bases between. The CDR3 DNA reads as TGTGCCAGCAGCCCCCGAGCAACTAATGAAAAACTGTTTTTT. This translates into CASSPRATNEKLFF. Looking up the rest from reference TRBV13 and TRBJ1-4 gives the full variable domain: AAGVIQSPRHLIKEKRETATLKCYPIPRHDTVYWYQQGPGQDPQFLISFYEKMQSDKGSIPDRFSAQQFSDYHSELNMSSLELGDSALYFCASSPRATNEKLFFGSGTQLSVL.

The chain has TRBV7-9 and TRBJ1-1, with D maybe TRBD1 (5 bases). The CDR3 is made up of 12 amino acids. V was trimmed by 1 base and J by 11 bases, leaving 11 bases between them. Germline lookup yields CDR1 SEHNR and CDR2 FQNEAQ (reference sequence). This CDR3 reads CASSLVTDKAFF. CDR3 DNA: TGTGCCAGCAGCTTAGTGACAGACAAGGCTTTCTTT.

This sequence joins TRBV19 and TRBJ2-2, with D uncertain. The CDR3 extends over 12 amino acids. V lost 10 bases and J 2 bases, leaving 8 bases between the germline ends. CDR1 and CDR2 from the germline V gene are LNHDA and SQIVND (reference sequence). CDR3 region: CATPSNTGELFF. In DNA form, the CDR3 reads TGTGCCACCCCCAGTAACACCGGGGAGCTGTTTTTT. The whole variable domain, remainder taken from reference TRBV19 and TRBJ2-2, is DGGITQSPKYLFRKEGQNVTLSCEQNLNHDAMYWYRQDPGQGLRLIYYSQIVNDFQKGDIAEGYSVSREKKESFPLTVTSAQKNPTAFYLCATPSNTGELFFGEGSRLTVL.

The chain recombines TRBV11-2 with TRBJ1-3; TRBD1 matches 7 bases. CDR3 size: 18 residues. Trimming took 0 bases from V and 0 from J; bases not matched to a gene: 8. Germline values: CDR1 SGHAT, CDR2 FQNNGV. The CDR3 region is CASSLDLTGVYSGNTIYF. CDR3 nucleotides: TGTGCCAGCAGCTTAGATCTAACAGGGGTCTACTCTGGAAACACCATATATTTT.

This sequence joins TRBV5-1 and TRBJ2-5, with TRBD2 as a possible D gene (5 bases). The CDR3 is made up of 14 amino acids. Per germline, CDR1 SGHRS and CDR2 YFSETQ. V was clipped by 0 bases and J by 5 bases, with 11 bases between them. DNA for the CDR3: TGCGCCAGCAGCTTGGAAGCGGTGGGGGAGACCCAGTACTTC. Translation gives CASSLEAVGETQYF.

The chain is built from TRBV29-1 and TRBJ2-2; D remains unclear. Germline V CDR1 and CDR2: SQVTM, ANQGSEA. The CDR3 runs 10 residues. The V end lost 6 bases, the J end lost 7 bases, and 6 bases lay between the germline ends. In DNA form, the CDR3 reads TGCAGCGTATTTATCGGGGAGCTGTTTTTT. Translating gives CSVFIGELFF.